The rows below give T cell receptor beta chains drawn from one sample of a study of Ad26.COV2.S vaccination and SARS-CoV-2 variants. Sequencing was performed with immunoSEQ multiplex PCR; in TCRdb, only in-frame clones are kept and a portion is missing. Of about 410,000 clones in the sample, 92% are singletons; the top ten hold 1.5% to 2%. The source was peripheral blood, collected in a trial of Ad26.COV2.S vaccine versus placebo. The receptors were sampled from a person aged 18-60 years who received the Ad26.COV2.S COVID-19 vaccine or a placebo. CDR3s include the opening cysteine and the closing phenylalanine or tryptophan. A D gene is named only where the DNA matches it firmly. Rows may omit the clone size; those that give it use once, few, many or a size class.

>-|TRBJ1-6|-|TRBV30
TGTGCCTGGAGGGGGCGTACGGGTAATTCACCCCTCCACTTT
CAWRGRTGNSPLHF
>TRBD2|TRBJ2-2|-|TRBV9
TGTGCCAGCAGCGCGGGACTAGCGAAAGCTCCTTACACCGGGGAGCTGTTTTTT
CASSAGLAKAPYTGELFF
>-|TRBJ2-5|-|TRBV4-3
TGCGCCAGCAGCCTCCGGGATTTGGGCGGGGACTCACAAGAGACCCAGTACTTC
CASSLRDLGGDSQETQYF
>TRBD1|TRBJ2-7|-|TRBV5-1
TGCGCCAGCAGCTTATGGGACAGGGCTTTCGAGCAGTACTTC
CASSLWDRAFEQYF
>-|TRBJ2-7|-|TRBV25-1
TGTGCCAGCAGTGAGATGTCCATTGGGGCCTACGAGCAGTACTTC
CASSEMSIGAYEQYF
>-|TRBJ2-5|-|TRBV19
TGTGCCAGTAGTATGGGAGGTGCAGCGGCAGAAGAGACCCAGTACTTC
CASSMGGAAAEETQYF
>-|TRBJ2-7|once|TRBV29-1
TGCAGCGTTGAAATAACCGGGACCGAGCAGTACTTC
CSVEITGTEQYF
>-|TRBJ1-1|-|TRBV4-3
TGCGCCAGCAGCCAAGGCCCGGGACGCCTTCAGGGGACTGAAGCTTTCTTT
CASSQGPGRLQGTEAFF
>-|TRBJ2-1|-|TRBV9
TGTGCCAGCAGCGTCCACGCGGGGACCGCCTACAATGAGCAGTTCTTC
CASSVHAGTAYNEQFF
>-|TRBJ2-2|-|TRBV28
TGTGCCAGCGAAGAGGCAGGTTCGGACACCGGGGAGCTGTTTTTT
CASEEAGSDTGELFF
>-|TRBJ1-2|-|TRBV6-5
TGTGCCAGCAGTTATATGGCAGATTCTAACTATGGCTACACCTTC
CASSYMADSNYGYTF
>-|TRBJ2-7|-|TRBV27
TGTGCCAGCAGTTTATACGGCGAGCAGTACTTC
CASSLYGEQYF
>-|TRBJ2-2|-|TRBV5-6
TGTGCCAGCAGCTTGGTCCAGGCCGGGGAGCTGTTTTTT
CASSLVQAGELFF
>-|TRBJ1-1|once|TRBV2
TGTGCCAGCATGGGACAAGAGGCTTTCTTT
CASMGQEAFF
>TRBD1|TRBJ2-1|once|TRBV15
TGTGCCACCAGCAGGGGGACAGGGGCCTACAATGAGCAGTTCTTC
CATSRGTGAYNEQFF
>-|TRBJ1-3|-|TRBV15
TGTGCCACCAGCAGAGTCCCCCTGCCCCGGACTCACACCGAATCAGGAAACACCATATATTTT
CATSRVPLPRTHTESGNTIYF
>TRBD1|TRBJ1-4|-|TRBV2
TGTGCCAGCAGTGCCCAGGGACAGCTAAATGAAAAACTGTTTTTT
CASSAQGQLNEKLFF
>-|TRBJ2-3|-|TRBV24-1
TGTGCCACCAGTGATTGGGGGTTGAGACCCGATACGCAGTATTTT
CATSDWGLRPDTQYF